This T cell receptor (beta chain) was identified during a study of cytomegalovirus exposure and HLA in healthy donors. Study details: Tens of millions of unique TCRs from HLA-typed donors were held in an early release of data.

The PCR employed 60 Vbeta primers together with 13 Jbeta primers. Clones were sequenced by immunoSEQ multiplex PCR, and TCRdb holds only the in-frame ones, with some missing. The data show about 140,000 clones, with 75% to 80% seen just once and around 1.5% held by the top ten. The V end was cut by 4 bases, the J end by 1 base, with 7 bases between. The CDR3 extends over 13 amino acids. Germline lookup yields CDR1 SGHTA and CDR2 FQGTGA. The TCR was taken from a female donor in good health and CMV-seronegative. The chain is built from TRBV7-3 and TRBJ1-1; D gene unclear. Source material: PBMCs. CDR3 sequence: CASSSQKNTEAFF. In DNA, the CDR3 is TGTGCCAGCAGCTCCCAAAAGAACACTGAAGCTTTCTTT.